The 30 T cell receptor beta chains below were found in one sample sequenced in a study of blood T cell repertoires in COVID-19. Generated by immunoSEQ multiplex PCR, the TCRdb table keeps only in-frame clones and is missing some. The sample carries some 300,000 clones, roughly 89% recorded once. Material: peripheral blood. These receptors were taken from a woman in her twenties or thirties with COVID-19, enrolled during active disease.

The rearrangement links TRBV5-4 to TRBJ1-5, with D unclear. The germline CDR1 and CDR2 sequences are SGHNT and YYREEE (reference sequence). V lost 0 bases and J lost 5, with 12 bases in between. The CDR3 loop spans 15 amino acids. Here the CDR3 reads CASSLGAGNYQPQHF. DNA of the CDR3: TGTGCCAGCAGCTTGGGGGCAGGTAACTATCAGCCCCAGCATTTT.

The chain links TRBV4-1 to TRBJ2-1; a possible D gene is TRBD2 (6 bases). The CDR3 has 13 amino acids. Germline V lookup: CDR1 MGHRA, CDR2 YSYEKL. V gave up 1 base and J gave up 12 bases, with 13 bases separating them. In DNA form, the CDR3 reads TGCGCCAGCAGCCAAGGGGAGGTCCCAGGGCAGTTCTTC. Residues: CASSQGEVPGQFF.

Only one count was recorded for this clone. The chain uses TRBV7-9 and TRBJ2-5; TRBD1 might be the D (5 bases). The CDR3 extends over 13 amino acids. V lost 3 bases to trimming and J lost 2 bases, with 7 bases between them. The germline V gene has CDR1 SEHNR and CDR2 FQNEAQ (reference sequence). The CDR3 reads CASSFHRQETQYF. CDR3 bases: TGTGCCAGCAGCTTTCACAGGCAAGAGACCCAGTACTTC.

The chain combines TRBV6-5 with TRBJ1-5, with 9 positions matching TRBD1. The trim removed 0 bases at V and 3 bases at J, leaving 3 bases unmatched. Germline loops: CDR1 MNHEY, CDR2 SVGAGI. The length of the CDR3 is 16 residues. Written as DNA, the CDR3 is TGTGCCAGCAGTTACTCGCGGGACAGGGCCAATCAGCCCCAGCATTTT. This gives the protein CASSYSRDRANQPQHF.

CDR3 DNA: TGTGCCAGCAGTGTCCAGGGAACAGTCGAGCAGTACGTC. Translating it yields CASSVQGTVEQYV. The chain uses TRBV2 and TRBJ2-7, with D possibly matching TRBD1 (5 bases). The germline V gene encodes CDR1 SNHLY and CDR2 FYNNEI. Deletions cut 4 bases from V and 6 bases from J, with 13 bases between. The CDR3 length is 13 residues.

The CDR3: CASSSDRRRTVNTEAFF. The CDR3 nucleotides are TGTGCCAGCAGTTCCGACAGGCGACGTACAGTGAACACTGAAGCTTTCTTT. This chain connects TRBV27 to TRBJ1-1; D may be TRBD1 (6 bases). V dropped 4 bases and J dropped 0 bases, with 18 bases sitting between them. From germline, CDR1 is MNHEY and CDR2 SMNVEV (reference sequence). The CDR3 runs 17 residues.

The CDR3 region has the DNA TGTGCCAGCAGCTTGTACGATGGCAGGGCCGGAAGTGAGCAGTTCTTC. This gives the protein CASSLYDGRAGSEQFF. This chain uses TRBV5-5 with TRBJ2-1; a weak D match, TRBD1 (5 bases). Germline assignment: CDR1 SGHKS and CDR2 YYEKEE (reference sequence). The CDR3 loop spans 16 amino acids. Deletions cut 1 base from V and 9 bases from J, with 20 bases between.

V usage is TRBV9 and J usage is TRBJ2-3; a weak D match, TRBD2 (5 bases). This CDR3 has 13 residues. Germline CDR1 and CDR2: SGDLS and YYNGEE. Deletions cut 4 bases from V and 2 bases from J, with 8 bases between. The chain's CDR3 is CASSSDSTDTQYF. The CDR3 region has the DNA TGTGCCAGCAGCTCGGACTCCACAGATACGCAGTATTTT.

This chain connects TRBV2 to TRBJ1-4, with D tentatively TRBD1 (6 bases). Trimming took off 4 bases at V and 3 bases at J, with 12 bases between the two ends. The CDR3 is made up of 15 amino acids. The germline CDR1 and CDR2 sequences are SNHLY and FYNNEI. The CDR3 reads CASSGSRGSNEKLFF. In DNA, the CDR3 is TGTGCCAGCAGTGGATCCAGGGGATCTAATGAAAAACTGTTTTTT.

J is TRBJ1-2 and V is TRBV2; D gene unclear. This CDR3 has 14 amino acids. The germline V and J ends were trimmed by 2 bases and 2 bases, with 9 bases remaining between them. In germline, CDR1 is SNHLY, CDR2 FYNNEI. CDR3 bases: TGTGCCAGCAGTGAAATCGGGTCGAACTATGGCTACACCTTC. The encoded protein is CASSEIGSNYGYTF.

The J gene is TRBJ2-2, the V gene TRBV18, with 7 bases fitting TRBD2. CDR1 is KGHSH and CDR2 is LQKENI in the germline V gene. Trimming at V came to 5 bases and at J to 5 bases, leaving 11 bases not matched to a gene. This CDR3 region has 16 residues. CDR3 nucleotide sequence: TGTGCCAGCTCAATACTCCCGGGACTAAGGACCGGGGAGCTGTTTTTT. This codes for CASSILPGLRTGELFF. The complete variable domain, with remaining parts taken from reference TRBV18 and TRBJ2-2, reads NAGVMQNPRHLVRRRGQEARLRCSPMKGHSHVYWYRQLPEEGLKFMVYLQKENIIDESGMPKERFSAEFPKEGPSILRIQQVVRGDSAAYFCASSILPGLRTGELFFGEGSRLTVL.

The V and J genes are TRBV5-1 and TRBJ2-1; 10 bases match TRBD2. Germline trimming cut 4 bases from V and 0 bases from J; bases unmatched to any gene: 4. Germline V gene data show CDR1 as SGHRS and CDR2 as YFSETQ. The CDR3 is 16 residues long. The CDR3 loop is CASSPERGGSYNEQFF. The CDR3 coding sequence is TGCGCCAGCAGCCCCGAGCGGGGGGGCTCCTACAATGAGCAGTTCTTC.

The rearrangement joins TRBV10-3 to TRBJ1-2, with a possible D match to TRBD1 (5 bases). V was shortened by 3 bases and J by 2 bases, with 13 bases between the two germline ends. CDR3 length: 15 amino acids. CDR1 is ENHRY, CDR2 SYGVKD, per germline. CDR3 nucleotides: TGTGCCATCAGTGACGGGGGAGGGTCCAACTATGGCTACACCTTC. Translated: CAISDGGGSNYGYTF.

The V and J genes are TRBV6-6 and TRBJ1-2; unclear D gene. Germline V CDR1 and CDR2: MNHNY, SVGAGI (reference sequence). The V and J ends lost 3 bases and 8 bases respectively, with 16 bases between them. The CDR3 has 14 residues. CDR3 sequence: CASSYETSPSGYTF. CDR3 DNA sequence: TGTGCCAGCAGTTATGAGACAAGTCCCTCGGGCTACACCTTC.

The V gene is TRBV7-9, the J gene TRBJ1-6; 7 nucleotides line up with TRBD1. Unmatched junction bases numbered 8, after V lost 4 bases and J lost 5 bases. This CDR3 has 16 amino acids. Looked up from germline, CDR1 is SEHNR and CDR2 is FQNEAQ (reference sequence). CDR3 in amino acids: CASSSPVTGNNSPLHF. DNA of the CDR3: TGTGCCAGCAGCTCCCCGGTGACAGGGAATAATTCACCCCTCCACTTT.

The chain joins TRBV10-3 to TRBJ2-3; 10 bases are a match to TRBD2. Trimming cost V 11 bases and J 5 bases; bases outside gene matches: 7. The CDR3 is made up of 13 amino acids. Germline values: CDR1 ENHRY, CDR2 SYGVKD. The DNA of the CDR3 is TGTGCCCACAGCGGGGGGGCCCTAGATACGCAGTATTTT. Its protein product is CAHSGGALDTQYF.

The rearrangement uses TRBV7-8 and TRBJ1-6; perhaps TRBD1 as D (5 bases). The germline V gene has CDR1 SGHVS and CDR2 FQNEAQ. The CDR3 sequence is 12 residues long. V gave up 3 bases and J gave up 10 bases, with 7 bases separating them. The CDR3 DNA reads as TGTGCCAGCAGCTTTGCAGGGTCACCCCTCCACTTT. Its protein is CASSFAGSPLHF. The full variable domain, in which reference TRBV7-8 and TRBJ1-6 provide the parts outside the CDR3, is GAGVSQSPRYKVAKRGQDVALRCDPISGHVSLFWYQQALGQGPEFLTYFQNEAQLDKSGLPSDRFFAERPEGSVSTLKIQRTQQEDSAVYLCASSFAGSPLHFGNGTRLTVT.

The chain joins TRBV6-1 to TRBJ2-6, with 8 bases that match TRBD1. The J segment lost 1 base and the V segment lost 3 bases, leaving 5 bases of the junction unmatched. This CDR3 is 17 amino acids long. Germline-derived CDR1 and CDR2 are MNHNS and SASEGT. CDR3 in DNA: TGTGCCAGCAGTGAGGGACAGGCCCCGTCTGGGGCCAACGTCCTGACTTTC. Translating gives CASSEGQAPSGANVLTF.

The gene calls are TRBV30 and TRBJ2-7; D may be TRBD2 (5 bases). Trimming stripped 3 bases from V and 4 bases from J, with 10 bases between. Germline CDR1 GTSNPN, CDR2 SVGIG (reference sequence). The CDR3 runs 12 residues. CDR3 sequence reads: CAWRRGIYEQYF. CDR3 coding DNA: TGTGCCTGGAGACGGGGTATTTACGAGCAGTACTTC. The full variable domain, its missing parts supplied by reference TRBV30 and TRBJ2-7, is SQTIHQWPATLVQPVGSPLSLECTVEGTSNPNLYWYRQAAGRGLQLLFYSVGIGQISSEVPQNLSASRPQDRQFILSSKKLLLSDSGFYLCAWRRGIYEQYFGPGTRLTVT.

V is TRBV4-1 and J is TRBJ2-1, with D tentatively TRBD2 (5 bases). Germline loops: CDR1 MGHRA, CDR2 YSYEKL. The CDR3 sequence is 16 residues long. The V end lost 4 bases, the J end lost 5 bases, and 18 bases lay between the germline ends. CDR3 loop: CASSLGHSGRNNEQFF. In DNA, the CDR3 is TGCGCCAGCAGCCTAGGCCACAGCGGTAGAAACAATGAGCAGTTCTTC.

This chain joins TRBV2 and TRBJ1-5, with TRBD1 identical over 11 bases. Per germline, CDR1 SNHLY and CDR2 FYNNEI. V trimming: 6 bases; J trimming: 6 bases; junction bases outside the gene matches: 4. The CDR3 has 14 residues. The chain's CDR3 is CASSRDRGSQPQHF. The CDR3 DNA reads as TGTGCCAGCAGCCGGGACAGGGGGTCTCAGCCCCAGCATTTT.

The V and J genes are TRBV7-2 and TRBJ2-7; 13 nucleotides match TRBD2. CDR3 length: 15 amino acids. J lost 6 bases, V lost 5 bases, and 7 bases had no gene match. Germline V gene lookup returns CDR1 SGHTA and CDR2 FQGNSA. The DNA of the CDR3 is TGTGCCAGCAGCATCACTAGCGGGGGGGCTGGCGAGCAGTACTTC. Translating it yields CASSITSGGAGEQYF.

The chain has TRBV18 and TRBJ2-1, with 8 bases lining up with TRBD1. After removal of 6 bases from V and 6 bases from J, the junction contained 10 bases not matched to a gene. The length of the CDR3 is 15 residues. Per germline, CDR1 KGHSH and CDR2 LQKENI. The CDR3 region has the DNA TGTGCCAGCTCCTCAGGGACAGGAGCCCTCAATGAGCAGTTCTTC. As protein: CASSSGTGALNEQFF.

This chain uses TRBV29-1 with TRBJ1-2; the D gene is possibly TRBD1 (6 bases). The V end was cut by 1 base, the J end by 2 bases, with 11 bases between. The CDR3 has 14 residues. Looked up from germline, CDR1 is SQVTM and CDR2 is ANQGSEA. The CDR3 region has the DNA TGCAGCGTTGAAGCGGGGGGCTACAACTATGGCTACACCTTC. This codes for CSVEAGGYNYGYTF.

V is TRBV15 and J is TRBJ1-3, with D tentatively TRBD1 (6 bases). CDR1 is LNHNV and CDR2 is YYDKDF in the germline V gene (reference sequence). V gave up 3 bases and J gave up 1 base, with 13 bases separating them. This CDR3 contains 16 residues. CDR3 nucleotide sequence: TGTGCCACCAGCAGTGTGGGAACAGGGTCTGGAAACACCATATATTTT. Its translation is CATSSVGTGSGNTIYF.

This chain's CDR3 is CASSISSGNTIYF. The CDR3 bases are TGTGCCAGCAGTATTAGTTCTGGAAACACCATATATTTT. The chain has TRBV12-3 or TRBV12-4 and TRBJ1-3; D uncertain. The CDR3 spans 13 residues. V lost 5 bases and J lost 1, with 6 bases in between.

This chain links TRBV5-5 with TRBJ2-7; D perhaps matches TRBD1 (7 bases). The V gene lost 8 bases and the J gene lost 6 bases, with 21 bases spanning the gap. The CDR3 totals 14 residues. Per germline, CDR1 SGHKS and CDR2 YYEKEE (reference sequence). CDR3 residues: CASREDRTNTEQYV. The DNA for the CDR3 is TGTGCCAGTCGCGAGGACAGGACTAATACCGAGCAGTACGTC.

The genes are TRBV3-1 (or the pseudogene TRBV3-2) and TRBJ2-3, with 10 bases identical to TRBD2. V trimming: 3 bases; J trimming: 2 bases; junction bases outside the gene matches: 8. Germline assignment: CDR1 LGHDT and CDR2 YNNKEL (reference sequence). This CDR3 has 17 residues. CDR3 sequence reads: CASSHTRLAGATDTQYF. Here the CDR3 DNA reads TGTGCCAGCAGCCATACCCGGCTAGCGGGGGCCACAGATACGCAGTATTTT.

This chain joins TRBV6-4 and TRBJ2-3; D possibly corresponds to TRBD2 (5 bases). The germline V and J ends were trimmed by 3 bases and 4 bases, with 17 bases remaining between them. The germline V gene encodes CDR1 MRHNA and CDR2 SNTAGT. The CDR3 consists of 16 residues. For the CDR3, the DNA is TGTGCCAGCAGTGAACGGCTAGATTCCGGGGCAGATACGCAGTATTTT. It specifies CASSERLDSGADTQYF.

The gene calls are TRBV2 and TRBJ2-3; possible D gene TRBD1, 5 bases. This CDR3 spans 17 amino acids. Germline V gene lookup returns CDR1 SNHLY and CDR2 FYNNEI. V gave up 5 bases and J gave up 2 bases, with 20 bases separating them. CDR3 sequence reads: CASSIPKTETFTDTQYF. The CDR3 DNA reads as TGTGCCAGCAGTATACCGAAGACAGAAACCTTCACAGATACGCAGTATTTT. Based on the CDR3 plus reference TRBV2 and TRBJ2-3, the full variable domain is EPEVTQTPSHQVTQMGQEVILRCVPISNHLYFYWYRQILGQKVEFLVSFYNNEISEKSEIFDDQFSVERPDGSNFTLKIRSTKLEDSAMYFCASSIPKTETFTDTQYFGPGTRLTVL.